Below, one T cell receptor (beta chain) is given with its context. Its antigen is currently unknown. Germline lookup yields CDR1 SGHRS and CDR2 YFSETQ. V dropped 5 bases and J dropped 2 bases, with 15 bases sitting between them. There are 15 residues in the CDR3. MiXCR, applied by TCRdb to the RT-PCR reads, yields one record per CDR3 protein. Of about 780,000 distinct CDR3 sequences in the sample, 18% were seen once. The record originates from a study of response to subunit inactivated influenza vaccine. Findings and limits, study-wide: Each seasonal influenza vaccination recruits few new T cells, the authors suggested.

This sequence joins TRBV5-1 and TRBJ2-3, with TRBD2 as a possible D gene (6 bases). This clonotype was sampled from a man aged 50 to 60 who received an inactivated influenza vaccine. The material was PBMCs from blood, obtained 4 to 6 days after vaccination. Here the CDR3 DNA reads TGCGCCAGCAGTGTGGGAGCGGGCCCCACAGATACGCAGTATTTT. Amino acids: CASSVGAGPTDTQYF.